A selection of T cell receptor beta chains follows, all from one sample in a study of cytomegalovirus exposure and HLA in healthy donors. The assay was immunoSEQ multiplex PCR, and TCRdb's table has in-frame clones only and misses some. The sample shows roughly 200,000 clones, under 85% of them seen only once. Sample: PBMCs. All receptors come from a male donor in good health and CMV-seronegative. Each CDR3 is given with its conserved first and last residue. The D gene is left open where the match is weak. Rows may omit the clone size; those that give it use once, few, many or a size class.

CDR3aa: CAWTTGVVETEAFF; CDR3nt: TGTGCCTGGACGACAGGGGTTGTTGAAACTGAAGCTTTCTTT; j_gene: TRBJ1-1; abundance: few; d_gene: TRBD1; v_gene: TRBV30; len: 14
CDR3aa: CASMGGQTWGKLFF; CDR3nt: TGTGCCAGTATGGGTGGACAGACGTGGGGAAAACTGTTTTTT; j_gene: TRBJ1-4; abundance: -; d_gene: -; v_gene: TRBV19; len: 14
CDR3aa: CASSEQGQGGNEQFF; CDR3nt: TGTGCCAGCAGTGAACAGGGACAGGGGGGGAATGAGCAGTTCTTC; j_gene: TRBJ2-1; abundance: -; d_gene: TRBD1; v_gene: TRBV2; len: 15
CDR3aa: CASSLLGGRSASPLHF; CDR3nt: TGTGCCAGCAGCTTATTAGGGGGCCGTTCGGCGTCACCCCTCCACTTT; j_gene: TRBJ1-6; abundance: -; d_gene: TRBD1; v_gene: TRBV7-6; len: 16
CDR3aa: CASNPGDSKNIQYF; CDR3nt: TGTGCCAGCAACCCCGGGGACAGCAAAAACATTCAGTACTTC; j_gene: TRBJ2-4; abundance: few; d_gene: TRBD1; v_gene: TRBV6-5; len: 14
CDR3aa: CASSLWTATNEKLFF; CDR3nt: TGTGCCAGCAGTTTGTGGACAGCAACTAATGAAAAACTGTTTTTT; j_gene: TRBJ1-4; abundance: -; d_gene: -; v_gene: TRBV28; len: 15
CDR3aa: CASSVQGAYGYTF; CDR3nt: TGTGCCAGCAGCGTACAGGGGGCTTATGGCTACACCTTC; j_gene: TRBJ1-2; abundance: -; d_gene: TRBD1; v_gene: TRBV9; len: 13
CDR3aa: CASSSGGNGANVLTF; CDR3nt: TGTGCCAGCAGCTCGGGGGGAAATGGGGCCAACGTCCTGACTTTC; j_gene: TRBJ2-6; abundance: -; d_gene: TRBD2; v_gene: TRBV5-4; len: 15
CDR3aa: CASSYEDRGPYGYTF; CDR3nt: TGTGCCAGCAGCTACGAGGACAGGGGGCCTTATGGCTACACCTTC; j_gene: TRBJ1-2; abundance: -; d_gene: TRBD1; v_gene: TRBV5-5; len: 15
CDR3aa: CASMSPAGGAYEQYF; CDR3nt: TGTGCCAGCATGTCTCCGGCGGGAGGTGCCTACGAGCAGTACTTC; j_gene: TRBJ2-7; abundance: -; d_gene: TRBD2; v_gene: TRBV28; len: 15
CDR3aa: CAWSTSVDTQYF; CDR3nt: TGTGCCTGGAGCACTAGTGTGGATACGCAGTATTTT; j_gene: TRBJ2-3; abundance: -; d_gene: -; v_gene: TRBV30; len: 12
CDR3aa: CASSRRGSYEQYF; CDR3nt: TGTGCCAGCAGCCGACGGGGATCCTACGAGCAGTACTTC; j_gene: TRBJ2-7; abundance: -; d_gene: -; v_gene: TRBV6-5; len: 13
CDR3aa: CSASPLTEAFF; CDR3nt: TGCAGTGCTAGTCCCCTCACTGAAGCTTTCTTT; j_gene: TRBJ1-1; abundance: -; d_gene: -; v_gene: TRBV20-1; len: 11
CDR3aa: CASSDDRTDTQYF; CDR3nt: TGTGCCAGCAGCGACGACAGGACAGATACGCAGTATTTT; j_gene: TRBJ2-3; abundance: few; d_gene: -; v_gene: TRBV5-4; len: 13
CDR3aa: CAWSAWGGGTWNTEAFF; CDR3nt: TGTGCCTGGAGTGCTTGGGGAGGGGGTACTTGGAACACTGAAGCTTTCTTT; j_gene: TRBJ1-1; abundance: -; d_gene: -; v_gene: TRBV30; len: 17
CDR3aa: CASSSTGSGNTEAFF; CDR3nt: TGTGCCAGCAGCAGTACAGGGTCGGGGAACACTGAAGCTTTCTTT; j_gene: TRBJ1-1; abundance: -; d_gene: -; v_gene: TRBV6-5; len: 15
CDR3aa: CASSARDRDASGYTF; CDR3nt: TGTGCCAGCAGCGCCCGGGACAGGGATGCCTCTGGCTACACCTTC; j_gene: TRBJ1-2; abundance: -; d_gene: -; v_gene: TRBV21-1; len: 15
CDR3aa: CASSLSGGNGANVLTF; CDR3nt: TGTGCCAGCAGCTTAAGTGGGGGCAATGGGGCCAACGTCCTGACTTTC; j_gene: TRBJ2-6; abundance: -; d_gene: -; v_gene: TRBV7-3; len: 16
CDR3aa: CASSPQRGGTDTQYF; CDR3nt: TGTGCCAGCAGCCCGCAGCGGGGGGGCACAGATACGCAGTATTTT; j_gene: TRBJ2-3; abundance: once; d_gene: TRBD2; v_gene: TRBV11-2; len: 15
CDR3aa: CASSLFERGYGYTF; CDR3nt: TGTGCCAGCAGTTTATTTGAACGGGGATATGGCTACACCTTC; j_gene: TRBJ1-2; abundance: -; d_gene: -; v_gene: TRBV27; len: 14
CDR3aa: CASSYSQGVYGYTF; CDR3nt: TGTGCCAGCAGTTACTCACAGGGGGTCTATGGCTACACCTTC; j_gene: TRBJ1-2; abundance: -; d_gene: TRBD1; v_gene: TRBV6-5; len: 14
CDR3aa: CASRPEVGGFSEKLFF; CDR3nt: TGCGCCAGCAGGCCGGAGGTAGGAGGGTTTAGTGAAAAACTGTTTTTT; j_gene: TRBJ1-4; abundance: -; d_gene: -; v_gene: TRBV5-1; len: 16
CDR3aa: CASSQRNGLADGKEQFF; CDR3nt: TGCGCCAGCAGCCAACGGAATGGACTAGCGGACGGAAAAGAGCAGTTCTTC; j_gene: TRBJ2-1; abundance: -; d_gene: TRBD2; v_gene: TRBV4-1; len: 17
CDR3aa: CASSEDNYEQYF; CDR3nt: TGTGCCAGCAGTGAGGACAACTACGAGCAGTACTTC; j_gene: TRBJ2-7; abundance: -; d_gene: -; v_gene: TRBV25-1; len: 12
CDR3aa: CASSTPRRDYGYTF; CDR3nt: TGTGCCAGCAGCACACCCCGCCGAGACTACGGCTACACCTTC; j_gene: TRBJ1-2; abundance: -; d_gene: -; v_gene: TRBV9; len: 14
CDR3aa: CASSAREGGRGNQPQHF; CDR3nt: TGTGCCAGTAGCGCCCGGGAGGGGGGTCGAGGAAATCAGCCCCAGCATTTT; j_gene: TRBJ1-5; abundance: -; d_gene: -; v_gene: TRBV19; len: 17
CDR3aa: CASSLNTGAVTEAFF; CDR3nt: TGTGCCAGCAGCCTAAATACAGGGGCAGTAACTGAAGCTTTCTTT; j_gene: TRBJ1-1; abundance: -; d_gene: TRBD1; v_gene: TRBV7-3; len: 15
CDR3aa: CASSLAGGTGPPGYGYTF; CDR3nt: TGCGCCAGCAGCTTGGCCGGGGGGACAGGCCCTCCGGGCTATGGCTACACCTTC; j_gene: TRBJ1-2; abundance: -; d_gene: TRBD1; v_gene: TRBV5-1; len: 18
CDR3aa: CATSREGQGATGELFF; CDR3nt: TGTGCCACCAGCAGAGAGGGACAGGGGGCGACCGGGGAGCTGTTTTTT; j_gene: TRBJ2-2; abundance: -; d_gene: TRBD1; v_gene: TRBV15; len: 16
CDR3aa: CASSVVDRAWNTEAFF; CDR3nt: TGTGCCAGCAGCGTCGTCGACAGGGCATGGAACACTGAAGCTTTCTTT; j_gene: TRBJ1-1; abundance: few; d_gene: TRBD1; v_gene: TRBV9; len: 16
CDR3aa: CASGHSSSYNEQFF; CDR3nt: TGTGCCAGCGGTCATAGCTCCTCCTACAATGAGCAGTTCTTC; j_gene: TRBJ2-1; abundance: -; d_gene: -; v_gene: TRBV9; len: 14
CDR3aa: CASSEGLARNEQFF; CDR3nt: TGTGCCAGCTCAGAGGGACTAGCGAGGAATGAGCAGTTCTTC; j_gene: TRBJ2-1; abundance: -; d_gene: TRBD2; v_gene: TRBV18; len: 14
CDR3aa: CASSSHQPGEETQYF; CDR3nt: TGTGCCAGCAGTTCTCATCAACCCGGGGAAGAGACCCAGTACTTC; j_gene: TRBJ2-5; abundance: -; d_gene: -; v_gene: TRBV6-5; len: 15
CDR3aa: CASSGTLSYEQYF; CDR3nt: TGCGCCAGCAGCGGGACACTTTCCTACGAGCAGTACTTC; j_gene: TRBJ2-7; abundance: -; d_gene: -; v_gene: TRBV10-1; len: 13
CDR3aa: CASSPQAQLYGYTF; CDR3nt: TGCGCCAGCAGCCCGCAGGCACAGCTTTATGGCTACACCTTC; j_gene: TRBJ1-2; abundance: -; d_gene: -; v_gene: TRBV4-1; len: 14
CDR3aa: CASKRQGGDEQFF; CDR3nt: TGTGCCAGCAAAAGACAGGGTGGTGATGAGCAGTTCTTC; j_gene: TRBJ2-1; abundance: -; d_gene: TRBD1; v_gene: TRBV6-1; len: 13
CDR3aa: CAWSVLSGSDTQYF; CDR3nt: TGTGCCTGGAGTGTACTATCAGGGTCTGATACGCAGTATTTT; j_gene: TRBJ2-3; abundance: -; d_gene: -; v_gene: TRBV30; len: 14
CDR3aa: CASSILGQGHQLQHF; CDR3nt: TGTGCCAGTAGTATATTAGGACAGGGACATCAGCTCCAGCATTTT; j_gene: TRBJ1-5; abundance: -; d_gene: TRBD1; v_gene: TRBV19; len: 15
CDR3aa: CASSVDSAANYGYTF; CDR3nt: TGTGCCAGCAGTGTGGACAGCGCAGCTAACTATGGCTACACCTTC; j_gene: TRBJ1-2; abundance: -; d_gene: -; v_gene: TRBV6-1; len: 15
CDR3aa: CASSQGQGYTF; CDR3nt: TGTGCCAGCAGCCAAGGACAGGGCTACACCTTC; j_gene: TRBJ1-2; abundance: -; d_gene: -; v_gene: TRBV7-9; len: 11
CDR3aa: CASTGQLSSGNTIYF; CDR3nt: TGTGCCAGCACAGGACAGCTGAGCTCTGGAAACACCATATATTTT; j_gene: TRBJ1-3; abundance: few; d_gene: -; v_gene: TRBV6-1; len: 15
CDR3aa: CASSTGLAGGSYHNEQFF; CDR3nt: TGTGCCAGTAGTACGGGACTAGCGGGAGGAAGTTACCACAATGAGCAGTTCTTC; j_gene: TRBJ2-1; abundance: -; d_gene: TRBD2; v_gene: TRBV19; len: 18